This T cell receptor (beta chain) came from a study of cytomegalovirus exposure and HLA in healthy donors. The wider study: Among about 179 million T cells, an earlier analysis found roughly 120 million unique TCR beta sequences.

This CDR3 spans 16 amino acids. Germline trimming cut 4 bases from V and 2 bases from J; bases unmatched to any gene: 9. Per the germline V gene, CDR1 is SGDLS and CDR2 is YYNGEE. General study results and limits: A later analysis found that most CMV-associated TCR beta chains appeared HLA-restricted. What TCR beta sequences reportedly achieved was accurate prediction of HLA-A and HLA-B alleles in most subjects. TCR association rates varied by HLA locus in a later analysis, with DRB1 highest and HLA-C lowest.

PCR amplification relied on 60 Vbeta primers (plus 13 Jbeta primers). Produced via immunoSEQ multiplex PCR; TCRdb's table is partial and in-frame only. This table has about 89,000 clones, 64% appearing once. A word on this clone: The antigen remains undetermined.

The clonotype was recovered from a human donor in good health. Sequenced input: PBMCs. The chain couples TRBV9 to TRBJ2-1, with 7 bases matching TRBD2. CDR3 bases: TGTGCCAGCAGCCTAGCTGGGGGGGGTACCTACAATGAGCAGTTCTTC. Translation gives CASSLAGGGTYNEQFF. The variable domain in full, with the rest retrieved from reference TRBV9 and TRBJ2-1, is DSGVTQTPKHLITATGQRVTLRCSPRSGDLSVYWYQQSLDQGLQFLIQYYNGEERAKGNILERFSAQQFPDLHSELNLSSLELGDSALYFCASSLAGGGTYNEQFFGPGTRLTVL.